These 21 T cell receptor beta chains were sequenced from one sample in a study of cytomegalovirus exposure and HLA in healthy donors. The PCR employed 60 Vbeta primers together with 13 Jbeta primers. Clones were read by immunoSEQ multiplex PCR, and TCRdb kept only the in-frame ones, dropping some. The sample records 150,000 to 200,000 clones, about four fifths being singletons. Input material: PBMCs. Receptor source: a male donor in good health and CMV-seropositive.

This clone was recorded a few times. The chain recombines TRBV28 with TRBJ2-5; 11 nucleotides agree with TRBD2. The CDR3 runs 15 residues. Germline V gene lookup returns CDR1 MDHEN and CDR2 SYDVKM. V lost 3 bases, J lost 5 bases, and 5 bases stayed unmatched. The CDR3 nucleotides read TGTGCCAGCAGTTTTCGTCCTAGCGGGAGGGAGACCCAGTACTTC. Its translation: CASSFRPSGRETQYF.

The gene calls are TRBV7-6 and TRBJ1-5; D remains unclear. The V end lost 1 base, the J end lost 4 bases, and 8 bases lay between the germline ends. The CDR3 runs 14 residues. Germline lookup yields CDR1 SGHVS and CDR2 FNYEAQ. CDR3 DNA sequence: TGTGCCAGCAGCTTAGGAGGGATTAATCAGCCCCAGCATTTT. Its protein product is CASSLGGINQPQHF.

This clone was seen a few times. The CDR3: CASSRDNRYEQFF. CDR3 nucleotides: TGCGCCAGCAGCCGAGATAATCGTTATGAGCAGTTCTTC. This chain connects TRBV4-1 to TRBJ2-1; no definite D call. Germline loops: CDR1 MGHRA, CDR2 YSYEKL. V was cut by 4 bases and J by 8 bases, with 12 bases left in between. This CDR3 spans 13 amino acids.

This rearrangement joins TRBV4-1 to TRBJ1-2; TRBD1 matches 8 bases. CDR1 is MGHRA and CDR2 is YSYEKL in the germline V gene. The CDR3 extends over 18 amino acids. V lost 0 bases, J lost 5 bases, and 14 bases stayed unmatched. The CDR3 reads CASSQDRGQGTGLYGYTF. DNA for the CDR3: TGCGCCAGCAGCCAAGATCGTGGACAGGGAACGGGCCTGTATGGCTACACCTTC.

The rearrangement uses TRBV9 and TRBJ1-1; D is uncertain. CDR3 size: 12 residues. The V gene's germline CDR1 is SGDLS and CDR2 YYNGEE. Trimming took off 4 bases at V and 6 bases at J, with 10 bases between the two ends. CDR3 DNA: TGTGCCAGCAGCCCCGCGGGAGCTGAAGCTTTCTTT. Amino acid sequence: CASSPAGAEAFF.

This clone has more than one count but fewer than ten. The rearrangement links TRBV7-2 to TRBJ2-3; D perhaps matches TRBD2 (5 bases). Germline V gives CDR1 SGHTA, CDR2 FQGNSA. V gave up 10 bases and J gave up 2 bases, with 16 bases separating them. The length of the CDR3 is 14 residues. CDR3 DNA: TGTGCCACCCGGGGAGCGCGGTTCACAGATACGCAGTATTTT. Amino acids: CATRGARFTDTQYF.

This clone was detected a few times. The chain employs TRBV7-2 and TRBJ2-7, with unresolved D. This CDR3 comprises 11 residues. V lost 5 bases and J 6 bases, leaving 8 bases between the germline ends. Germline V gene sequence: CDR1 SGHTA, CDR2 FQGNSA. The CDR3 is CASSPSFEQYF. CDR3 sequence (DNA): TGTGCCAGCAGCCCCTCTTTCGAGCAGTACTTC. Drawing the rest from reference TRBV7-2 and TRBJ2-7, the complete variable domain is GAGVSQSPSNKVTEKGKDVELRCDPISGHTALYWYRQSLGQGLEFLIYFQGNSAPDKSGLPSDRFSAERTGGSVSTLTIQRTQQEDSAVYLCASSPSFEQYFGPGTRLTVT.

The chain employs TRBV6-5 and TRBJ1-4; D unclear. The CDR3 loop spans 15 amino acids. Per the germline V gene, CDR1 is MNHEY and CDR2 is SVGAGI. V lost 2 bases and J lost 8, with 15 bases in between. CDR3 amino acids: CASSYPPREGEKLFF. The CDR3 bases are TGTGCCAGCAGTTACCCACCTCGAGAGGGAGAAAAACTGTTTTTT.

The rearrangement links TRBV27 to TRBJ2-7, with D possibly being TRBD2 (6 bases). CDR3 length: 12 residues. Trimming took off 4 bases at V and 11 bases at J, with 15 bases between the two ends. Germline V gene data show CDR1 as MNHEY and CDR2 as SMNVEV (reference sequence). Written as DNA, the CDR3 is TGTGCCAGCAGTTCCCCGGCGGGACGGGAGTACTTC. This codes for CASSSPAGREYF.

This clone was seen just once. The chain recombines TRBV27 with TRBJ2-3; D gene unclear. CDR3 length: 13 residues. CDR1 MNHEY and CDR2 SMNVEV come from the germline V gene (reference sequence). Trimming shortened V by 9 bases and J by 3 bases, and 13 bases separated the two germline ends. CDR3 sequence: CASCLRETDTQYF. CDR3 bases: TGTGCCAGTTGTTTGAGAGAAACAGATACGCAGTATTTT.

J is TRBJ1-4 and V is TRBV4-1, with TRBD1 matching over 11 bases. V was clipped by 1 base and J by 0 bases; unmatched bases: 1. The CDR3 is made up of 17 amino acids. Germline CDR1 MGHRA, CDR2 YSYEKL. CDR3 nucleotide sequence: TGCGCCAGCAGCCAAGCGGGACAGGGGGCAACTAATGAAAAACTGTTTTTT. Its translation is CASSQAGQGATNEKLFF.

This clone has only one observation. The chain has TRBV7-9 and TRBJ2-7; D may be TRBD2 (6 bases). CDR3 size: 16 residues. The germline gives CDR1 SEHNR, CDR2 FQNEAQ (reference sequence). Trimming took off 1 base at V and 2 bases at J, with 15 bases between the two ends. The CDR3 protein is CASSLVAGTYTYEQYF. Written as DNA, the CDR3 is TGTGCCAGCAGCTTAGTAGCTGGGACTTATACCTACGAGCAGTACTTC.

This clone has a handful of counts. The rearrangement joins TRBV6-4 to TRBJ2-1; 7 positions match TRBD1. Germline lookup yields CDR1 MRHNA and CDR2 SNTAGT. The CDR3 totals 16 residues. With V trimmed by 6 bases and J by 0 bases, 8 bases remained unmatched. In DNA form, the CDR3 reads TGTGCCAGCAGCCAGGACAGGTTAAGCTCCTACAATGAGCAGTTCTTC. Translated, it gives CASSQDRLSSYNEQFF.

This chain uses TRBV28 with TRBJ2-3; 10 bases are shared with TRBD2. Germline-derived CDR1 and CDR2 are MDHEN and SYDVKM. CDR3 length: 15 amino acids. The trim removed 6 bases at V and 3 bases at J, leaving 6 bases unmatched. CDR3 in amino acids: CASSFSGGTTDTQYF. CDR3 coding DNA: TGTGCCAGCAGCTTTAGCGGGGGGACGACAGATACGCAGTATTTT. Combining the CDR3 with reference TRBV28 and TRBJ2-3 gives the whole variable domain DVKVTQSSRYLVKRTGEKVFLECVQDMDHENMFWYRQDPGLGLRLIYFSYDVKMKEKGDIPEGYSVSREKKERFSLILESASTNQTSMYLCASSFSGGTTDTQYFGPGTRLTVL.

This rearrangement joins TRBV6-5 to TRBJ2-5; tentatively, D is TRBD2 (6 bases). Germline CDR1 is MNHEY and CDR2 is SVGAGI. The V and J ends lost 0 bases and 0 bases respectively, with 8 bases between them. CDR3 length: 15 residues. CDR3 sequence: CASSYSAGYQETQYF. The CDR3 nucleotides are TGTGCCAGCAGTTACTCCGCGGGATACCAAGAGACCCAGTACTTC.

CDR3 DNA: TGTGCCAGCACCGATACCGGGACAGGGAATTACGAGCAGTACTTC. This sequence encodes CASTDTGTGNYEQYF. The chain uses TRBV6-6 and TRBJ2-7; 9 nucleotides line up with TRBD1. The CDR3 contains 15 residues. V dropped 7 bases and J dropped 4; count of bases not matched to a gene: 11. Germline assignment: CDR1 MNHNY and CDR2 SVGAGI (reference sequence).

The gene calls are TRBV18 and TRBJ2-7; D gene uncertain. Germline values: CDR1 KGHSH, CDR2 LQKENI. The ends were cut back, 1 base at V and 3 bases at J, with 10 bases in the middle. CDR3 length equals 14 residues. The CDR3 region is CASSPQNGYYEQYF. The DNA for the CDR3 is TGTGCCAGCTCACCACAGAACGGGTACTACGAGCAGTACTTC.

The genes are TRBV10-3 and TRBJ2-1; TRBD2 agrees at 9 bases. This CDR3 is built from 17 residues. Trimming at V came to 2 bases and at J to 9 bases, leaving 14 bases not matched to a gene. Germline values: CDR1 ENHRY, CDR2 SYGVKD. Written as DNA, the CDR3 is TGTGCCATCAGTGAGGGGGTAGCGGGAGCTGGAGGCGGTGAGCAGTTCTTC. Translating gives CAISEGVAGAGGGEQFF.

The J gene is TRBJ1-2, the V gene TRBV6-5; D is uncertain. Germline CDR1 and CDR2: MNHEY and SVGAGI. The CDR3 consists of 13 residues. V gave up 8 bases and J gave up 1 base, with 11 bases separating them. In DNA, the CDR3 is TGTGCCAGCCATCGACTCCGTAACTATGGCTACACCTTC. Amino acids: CASHRLRNYGYTF.

This sequence joins TRBV30 and TRBJ1-6; TRBD1 matches at 7 bases. V lost 3 bases to trimming and J lost 9 bases; unmatched junction nucleotides: 20. The CDR3 spans 18 residues. Germline values: CDR1 GTSNPN, CDR2 SVGIG (reference sequence). CDR3 sequence: CAWSPAGGYGPEGSPLHF. The CDR3 nucleotides read TGTGCCTGGAGCCCCGCAGGGGGGTATGGCCCTGAGGGTTCACCCCTCCACTTT.

This clone was recorded a few times. This sequence joins TRBV4-1 and TRBJ2-3, with TRBD1 matching 10 bases. The germline CDR1 and CDR2 sequences are MGHRA and YSYEKL. Unmatched junction bases numbered 5, after V lost 1 base and J lost 4 bases. The CDR3 spans 16 residues. CDR3 sequence: CASSQGQGAFSDTQYF. CDR3 in DNA: TGCGCCAGCAGCCAAGGACAGGGGGCTTTCTCAGATACGCAGTATTTT.